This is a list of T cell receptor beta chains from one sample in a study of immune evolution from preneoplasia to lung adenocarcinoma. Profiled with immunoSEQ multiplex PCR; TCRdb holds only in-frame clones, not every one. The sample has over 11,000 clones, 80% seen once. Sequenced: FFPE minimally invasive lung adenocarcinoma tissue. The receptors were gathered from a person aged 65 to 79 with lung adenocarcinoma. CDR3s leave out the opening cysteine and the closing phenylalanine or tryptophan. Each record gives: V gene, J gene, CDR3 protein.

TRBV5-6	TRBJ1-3	ASSFGGNTIY
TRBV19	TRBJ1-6	ASRVGTGYSPLH
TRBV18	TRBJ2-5	ASSLRLAAEETQY
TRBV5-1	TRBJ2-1	ASSPGTPVSFEQF
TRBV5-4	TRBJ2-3	ASSSLGTDTQY
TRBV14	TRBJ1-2	ASSQDRGPTYFYGYT
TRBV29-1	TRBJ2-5	SVYGGGRETQY
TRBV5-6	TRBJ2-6	ASTLAGSGANVLT
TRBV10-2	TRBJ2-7	ASSESNEQY
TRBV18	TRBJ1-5	ASSTGRDQPQH
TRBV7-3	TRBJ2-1	ASSPAPSSYNEQF
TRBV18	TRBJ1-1	ASYKTGGGTEAF
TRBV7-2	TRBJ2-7	ASSLSPGSSYEQY
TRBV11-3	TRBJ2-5	ASSLEQKPQETQY
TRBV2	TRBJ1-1	ASSEGGGLNTEAF
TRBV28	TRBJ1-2	ASSGGPPDGYT
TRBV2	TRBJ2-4	ASARIEGAKNIQY
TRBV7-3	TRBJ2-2	ASSSQGNSAGELF
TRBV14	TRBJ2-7	ASSLRNSYEQY
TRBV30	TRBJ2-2	AWSAGQGNTGELF
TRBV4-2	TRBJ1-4	ASSQDPAAFNEKLF
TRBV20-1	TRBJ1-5	SAAGDQPQH
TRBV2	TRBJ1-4	ASRSGNTNEKLF
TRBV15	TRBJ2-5	ATSREGGLDGTQY
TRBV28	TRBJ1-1	ASSLVQGHTEAF
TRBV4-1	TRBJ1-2	ASSQEEGARGYT
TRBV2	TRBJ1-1	ASGTGTVVAF
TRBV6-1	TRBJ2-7	ASRAPSGKSYEQY
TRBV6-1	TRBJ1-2	ASSESGTDYGYT
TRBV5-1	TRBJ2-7	ASTRPGNAEQY
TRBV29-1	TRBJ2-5	SVVTGGETQY
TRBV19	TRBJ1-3	ASSIEGGRNTIY
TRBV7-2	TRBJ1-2	ASSLAHRSPVVYGYT
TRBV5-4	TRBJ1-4	ASSLHGGPKANEKLF
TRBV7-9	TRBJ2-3	ASSLVADTQY